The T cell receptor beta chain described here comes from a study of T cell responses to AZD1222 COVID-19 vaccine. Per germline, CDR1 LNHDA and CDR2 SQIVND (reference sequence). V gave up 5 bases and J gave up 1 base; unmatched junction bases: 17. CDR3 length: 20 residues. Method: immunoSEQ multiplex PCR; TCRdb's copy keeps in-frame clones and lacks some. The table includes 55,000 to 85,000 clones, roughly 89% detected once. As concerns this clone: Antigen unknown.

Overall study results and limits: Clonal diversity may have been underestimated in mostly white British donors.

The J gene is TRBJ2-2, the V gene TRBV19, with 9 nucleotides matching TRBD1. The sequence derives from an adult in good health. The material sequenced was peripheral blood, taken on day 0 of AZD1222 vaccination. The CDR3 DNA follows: TGTGCCAGTAGTTCCCGAAGGGGACAGGGCGGTGTGGGGAACACCGGGGAGCTGTTTTTT. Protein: CASSSRRGQGGVGNTGELFF.